The clone carrying this TCR beta chain was detected many times. Its target is not known. Time point noted: newly diagnosed GD, antithyroid drugs for less than 3 months. PBMCs provided the RNA from which the TCR library was made. The CDR3 is made up of 15 amino acids. Germline V gene lookup returns CDR1 MNHEY and CDR2 SVGEGT. Trimming took 5 bases from V and 5 from J; bases not matched to a gene: 10. In building TCR beta libraries, iRepertoire HTBI primers were used together with Arm-PCR of CDR3 regions. TCRdb re-called the multiplex PCR reads through MiXCR, storing one row per CDR3 protein. The table has about 400,000 distinct CDR3 sequences, around 15% seen once. The data originate from a study of regulatory T cells in long-lasting Graves disease. Study findings and constraints: There were preferences for TRBV28, TRBJ1-2 and TRBJ2-5 in persistent disease.

In addition, the sample was reused for a study of T cells in Graves' hyperthyroidism and ophthalmopathy. That report adds: Most clonotypes expanded in thyroid above 0.001 were likewise present in blood.

The receptor comes from a woman aged 18-29 years with Graves disease. This specimen was peripheral blood mononuclear cells (PBMCs), taken at new diagnosis, from a patient treated with antithyroid drugs. The rearrangement uses TRBV6-2 or TRBV6-3 and TRBJ1-1; 8 bases are shared with TRBD1. The chain's CDR3 is CASSEVMDRVTEAFF. For the CDR3, the DNA is TGTGCCAGCAGTGAAGTTATGGACAGGGTTACTGAAGCTTTCTTT.